These 18 T cell receptor beta chains were all obtained from the same sample, sequenced in a study of T cell changes during pregnancy in multiple sclerosis (dated by TCRdb to between 2017 and 2020). The library was generated by the immunoSEQ multiplex PCR assay. TCRdb limited this immuneACCESS table to in-frame rearrangements with V and J called. A share of clones is missing; checked studies link under half to unresolved V genes, and the rest is unexplained. The sample table contains fewer than 130,000 clones; only one count was recorded for approximately 89% of them. Less than 4% of the sample is in the top ten clones. This specimen consisted of peripheral blood, obtained after pregnancy. The receptors derive from a female donor with multiple sclerosis, enrolled in a pregnancy study.

V is TRBV6-4 and J is TRBJ2-3, with D tentatively TRBD2 (6 bases). Germline loops: CDR1 MRHNA, CDR2 SNTAGT. The CDR3 extends over 15 amino acids. V was pared by 2 bases and J by 4 bases, with 13 bases between. The CDR3 sequence is CASSDIGGTSDTQYF. CDR3 DNA: TGTGCCAGCAGTGACATCGGGGGAACTTCAGATACGCAGTATTTT.

The gene calls are TRBV5-8 and TRBJ1-2; D uncertain. Germline V gene sequence: CDR1 SGHTS, CDR2 YDEGEE. With 3 bases removed from V and 4 bases from J, the gap between germline ends came to 16 bases. The CDR3 length is 15 residues. CDR3 amino acids: CASSSHSRNIYGYTF. CDR3 bases: TGTGCCAGCAGCTCACACAGCCGTAATATCTATGGCTACACCTTC.

This sequence joins TRBV27 and TRBJ1-6; D perhaps matches TRBD1 (5 bases). Trimming left V 7 bases short and J 8 bases short, with 18 bases between. In germline, CDR1 is MNHEY, CDR2 SMNVEV (reference sequence). This CDR3 is built from 15 residues. DNA for the CDR3: TGTGCCAGCAATCACGGTCGGGGGTCCCATTCACCCCTCCACTTT. Its protein is CASNHGRGSHSPLHF.

The chain links TRBV6-5 to TRBJ1-2; 7 nucleotides align to TRBD1. This CDR3 is 14 amino acids long. Germline CDR1 and CDR2: MNHEY and SVGAGI. The V gene end was trimmed by 6 bases and the J gene end by 4 bases; junction bases not matched to a gene: 8. The CDR3 sequence is CASRPPGTVYGYTF. In DNA form, the CDR3 reads TGTGCCAGCAGGCCACCCGGGACAGTCTATGGCTACACCTTC.

The chain couples TRBV19 to TRBJ1-5; no clear D gene. Between the trimmed V and J ends, which lost 4 bases and 0 bases, there was a span of 7 bases. This CDR3 has 14 amino acids. Germline V gene lookup returns CDR1 LNHDA and CDR2 SQIVND (reference sequence). The CDR3 loop reads CASSTQDSNQPQHF. The CDR3 DNA reads as TGTGCCAGTAGTACCCAGGATAGCAATCAGCCCCAGCATTTT.

This clone was seen only once. The chain combines TRBV6-1 with TRBJ1-5; no clear D. V lost 0 bases, J lost 4 bases, and 10 bases lay in between. CDR3 size: 15 residues. Germline CDR1 reads MNHNS; CDR2 reads SASEGT. The CDR3 DNA sequence: TGTGCCAGCAGTGAAGCGAAACAGATAAATCAGCCCCAGCATTTT. It specifies CASSEAKQINQPQHF.

The rearrangement uses TRBV7-6 and TRBJ2-5; 8 bases align to TRBD1. Germline V gene lookup returns CDR1 SGHVS and CDR2 FNYEAQ. The length of the CDR3 is 14 residues. V shed 6 bases, J shed 3 bases, and the junction held 6 bases outside the gene matches. The CDR3 sequence is CASSHRTGKETQYF. Written as DNA, the CDR3 is TGTGCCAGCAGTCACCGGACAGGGAAAGAGACCCAGTACTTC.

The DNA for the CDR3 is TGTGCCAGCAGTAGGCAGACAGGTTTGCATCTGTACTTC. This encodes CASSRQTGLHLYF. The chain has TRBV27 and TRBJ2-7, with a tentative D call TRBD1 (6 bases). The germline V gene has CDR1 MNHEY and CDR2 SMNVEV (reference sequence). This CDR3 comprises 13 residues. Trimming left V 5 bases short and J 12 bases short, with 20 bases between.

The rearrangement joins TRBV25-1 to TRBJ2-2; 8 nucleotides agree with TRBD1. The V and J ends lost 5 bases and 2 bases, in that order; junction bases with no gene match: 7. Germline V lookup: CDR1 MGHDK, CDR2 SYGVNS. The CDR3 covers 16 residues. CDR3 DNA sequence: TGTGCCAGCAGTTTTACAGGGGGTCTAAACACCGGGGAGCTGTTTTTT. Its protein product is CASSFTGGLNTGELFF.

This sequence joins TRBV9 and TRBJ2-1, with TRBD2 identical over 8 bases. J gave up 7 bases and V 3 bases, and 9 bases lay outside the gene matches. The germline CDR1 and CDR2 sequences are SGDLS and YYNGEE. CDR3 length: 15 amino acids. The CDR3 DNA sequence: TGTGCCAGCAGCGCTTCCGGGGGGGCCGCGAATGAGCAGTTCTTC. Encoded protein: CASSASGGAANEQFF.

CDR3 region: CATSRVTGWSNQPQHF. CDR3 DNA: TGTGCCACCAGCAGAGTGACGGGATGGAGCAATCAGCCCCAGCATTTT. V gene TRBV15 combines with J gene TRBJ1-5; D remains unclear. Trimming pared 1 base from V and 1 base from J, leaving 11 bases between. The CDR3 is 16 residues long. The germline V gene encodes CDR1 LNHNV and CDR2 YYDKDF (reference sequence).

The rearrangement links TRBV5-5 to TRBJ2-3; the match to TRBD2 covers 9 bases. The length of the CDR3 is 15 residues. The germline V gene has CDR1 SGHKS and CDR2 YYEKEE (reference sequence). V shed 0 bases, J shed 4 bases, and the junction held 3 bases outside the gene matches. The CDR3 region has the DNA TGTGCCAGCAGCTTGGAGGGACTAGCCGCAGATACGCAGTATTTT. Translated, it gives CASSLEGLAADTQYF. Combining the CDR3 with reference TRBV5-5 and TRBJ2-3 gives the whole variable domain DAGVTQSPTHLIKTRGQQVTLRCSPISGHKSVSWYQQVLGQGPQFIFQYYEKEERGRGNFPDRFSARQFPNYSSELNVNALLLGDSALYLCASSLEGLAADTQYFGPGTRLTVL.

This sequence joins TRBV9 and TRBJ2-1, with D tentatively TRBD1 (6 bases). CDR1 and CDR2 from the germline V gene are SGDLS and YYNGEE. This CDR3 spans 13 amino acids. Between the trimmed V and J ends, which lost 3 bases and 6 bases, there was a span of 10 bases. Written as DNA, the CDR3 is TGTGCCAGCAGCGAGGACAGCCGCAATGAGCAGTTCTTC. Translated, it gives CASSEDSRNEQFF.

The chain recombines TRBV7-2 with TRBJ2-1; D is unclear. Looked up from germline, CDR1 is SGHTA and CDR2 is FQGNSA. V was shortened by 4 bases and J by 6 bases, with 10 bases between the two germline ends. This CDR3 has 13 amino acids. CDR3 DNA: TGTGCCAGCAGCTCCTCCCAACTCAATGAGCAGTTCTTC. Translating gives CASSSSQLNEQFF.

This clone was found a few times. This CDR3 is CASSPGQGRNGYTF. CDR3 nucleotide sequence: TGTGCCAGCAGTCCCGGACAGGGCAGGAATGGCTACACCTTC. The genes are TRBV27 and TRBJ1-2, with TRBD1 identical over 8 bases. J gave up 6 bases and V 5 bases, and 8 bases lay outside the gene matches. Germline V gene sequence: CDR1 MNHEY, CDR2 SMNVEV (reference sequence). CDR3 length equals 14 residues.

This sequence joins TRBV2 and TRBJ2-3, with 7 nucleotides matching TRBD1. CDR3 length equals 14 residues. The V gene end was trimmed by 5 bases and the J gene end by 4 bases; junction bases not matched to a gene: 6. From germline, CDR1 is SNHLY and CDR2 FYNNEI. The CDR3 sequence is CASSRDSTADTQYF. DNA for the CDR3: TGTGCCAGCAGTCGGGACAGCACCGCAGATACGCAGTATTTT.

The rearrangement uses TRBV7-8 and TRBJ2-2; 11 nucleotides align to TRBD2. The CDR3 extends over 18 amino acids. The germline V gene has CDR1 SGHVS and CDR2 FQNEAQ. V was pared by 1 base and J by 7 bases, with 11 bases of the junction left unmatched. The CDR3 region has the DNA TGTGCCAGCAGCTTAGAACGGGTAGCGGGGGGGTTCGGCGGGGAGCTGTTTTTT. Protein sequence: CASSLERVAGGFGGELFF. Full variable domain (outside the CDR3, taken from reference TRBV7-8 and TRBJ2-2): GAGVSQSPRYKVAKRGQDVALRCDPISGHVSLFWYQQALGQGPEFLTYFQNEAQLDKSGLPSDRFFAERPEGSVSTLKIQRTQQEDSAVYLCASSLERVAGGFGGELFFGEGSRLTVL.

This sequence joins TRBV6-5 and TRBJ1-5; TRBD1 matches 7 bases. The CDR3 length is 13 residues. J lost 2 bases, V lost 6 bases, and 1 base had no gene match. CDR1 and CDR2 from the germline V gene are MNHEY and SVGAGI. The CDR3 region has the DNA TGTGCCAGCAGCGACAGGGGCAATCAGCCCCAGCATTTT. Residues: CASSDRGNQPQHF.